This T cell receptor (beta chain) was profiled in a study of regulatory T cells in long-lasting Graves disease. Study summary: Graves' patients, newly diagnosed, had taken antithyroid drugs under 3 months.

This clonotype was counted at least ten times. Its antigen remains unknown. Germline V gene lookup returns CDR1 SEHNR and CDR2 FQNEAQ (reference sequence). Trimming at V came to 5 bases and at J to 6 bases, leaving 17 bases not matched to a gene. This CDR3 comprises 17 residues. General study results and limits: Public clonotype sharing was higher in persistent than newly diagnosed patients.

Time point meaning: newly diagnosed GD, antithyroid drugs for less than 3 months. Researchers made the TCR library from RNA that was extracted from PBMCs. EDTA tubes held 9 to 10 milliliters of peripheral blood from each patient. CDR3-region Arm-PCR and iRepertoire HTBI primers produced the TCR beta libraries. MiXCR was run by TCRdb on the multiplex PCR reads, yielding one entry per CDR3 protein. The table includes hundreds of thousands of distinct CDR3 sequences, less than 15% detected once. This sample also belongs to another study, concerning T cells in Graves' hyperthyroidism and ophthalmopathy. That source adds: Most thyroid clonotypes expanded above 0.001 were also detected in blood.

The chain recombines TRBV7-9 with TRBJ2-3, with 7 bases aligning to TRBD2. The TCR comes from a man aged 25-40 years with Graves disease. The material sequenced was peripheral blood mononuclear cells (PBMCs), taken at new diagnosis, from a patient treated with antithyroid drugs. CDR3: CASSPRGRAPGKDTQYF. The CDR3 bases are TGTGCCAGCAGCCCGCGAGGGAGGGCCCCCGGGAAGGATACGCAGTATTTT.